What follows describes a single T cell receptor beta chain. Its antigen is unidentified. TCRdb keeps only in-frame clones here, not all; method: immunoSEQ multiplex PCR. The table has roughly 100,000 clones, around nine tenths seen once. The data were taken from a study of T cell responses to AZD1222 COVID-19 vaccine. Study in general: Second doses that came at about 4 or about 12 weeks were put together.

The CDR3 runs to 14 residues. Trimming took 4 bases from V and 1 from J, leaving 11 bases between them. The germline CDR1 and CDR2 sequences are SGHNT and YYREEE (reference sequence). Study conclusions and caveats: Two doses of AZD1222 preceded a rise in Spike-specific TCR breadth and depth. It should be noted that donors were predominantly white British and more often female, and clonal diversity was possibly underestimated.

V gene TRBV5-4 combines with J gene TRBJ1-1; D unresolved. The receptor was isolated from an adult in good health. The specimen comprised peripheral blood, sampled on day 0 of AZD1222 vaccination. The CDR3 loop reads CASSDRAENTEAFF. Here the CDR3 DNA reads TGTGCCAGCAGCGACCGGGCCGAGAACACTGAAGCTTTCTTT.